This note documents a single T cell receptor (beta chain) sequence. Its antigen remains unknown. This entry is derived from a study of shared clonotypes between healthy human individuals. Turning to the study itself: Donors consisted of two women and a few men between 18 and 49. There were three CD4 naive, three CD4 memory, two CD8 naive and one CD8 memory plates per donor.

The CDR3 loop spans 12 amino acids. CDR1 is SQVTM and CDR2 is ANQGSEA in the germline V gene. Trimming took off 1 base at V and 7 bases at J, with 10 bases between the two ends. Generated by immunoSEQ multiplex PCR, the TCRdb table keeps only in-frame clones and is missing some. This sample yields 780,000 or so clones, of which 72% are seen a single time; less than 2% belongs to the top ten. The study's findings and limits: Naive subsets generally had larger estimated richness than memory subsets.

The receptor comes from a woman aged 30 to 39 in good health. The chain couples TRBV29-1 to TRBJ1-1; no firm D call. Material for sequencing was memory CD4+ T cells sorted from blood. Subset of the sample: CD45RA-negative fraction. CDR3: CSVEGEVGEAFF. The CDR3 coding sequence is TGCAGCGTTGAAGGGGAGGTGGGTGAAGCTTTCTTT.